This T cell receptor (beta chain) was retrieved from a study of OX40 agonist ivuxolimab in advanced cancers. At the level of the study: Three patients showed partial responses: one hepatocellular carcinoma and two cutaneous melanoma cases.

Data came from immunoSEQ multiplex PCR; TCRdb stores just in-frame clones and leaves some out. The data contain approximately 26,000 clones, roughly 80% of them singletons. The source of this sequence is an adult with an advanced solid tumor such as melanoma, head and neck, liver or kidney cancer. This specimen was CD4+ or CD8+ T cells sorted from blood, taken in a trial of the OX40 agonist ivuxolimab.

The CDR3 loop is CASSLDLAGNTEAFF. CDR3 nucleotides: TGTGCCAGCAGCTTAGATCTAGCAGGGAACACTGAAGCTTTCTTT. V and J are TRBV11-2 and TRBJ1-1, with D uncertain. This CDR3 contains 15 residues. The germline V and J ends were trimmed by 0 bases and 1 base, with 9 bases remaining between them. Germline CDR1 reads SGHAT; CDR2 reads FQNNGV.